A selection of T cell receptor beta chains follows, all from one sample in a study of blood T cell repertoires in COVID-19. Method: immunoSEQ multiplex PCR; TCRdb's copy keeps in-frame clones and lacks some. The sample has some 190,000 clones; 70% to 80% are singletons. The sample consisted of PBMCs or T cells enriched from blood (not recorded which). The receptors stem from a man between 60 and 70 years old who had been exposed to COVID-19. CDR3s leave out the opening cysteine and the closing phenylalanine or tryptophan. The order of the fields is CDR3 protein, J gene, V gene, clone size, CDR3 length. Only part of the rows carry a size: once, few, many, or a class if the clone is expanded.

ASSVRPGQINGGYGYT | TRBJ1-2 | TRBV27 | NA | 16
ASSPGLAGGQETQY | TRBJ2-5 | TRBV4-3 | NA | 14
ASSETSGYPDTQY | TRBJ2-3 | TRBV6-1 | NA | 13
ASRKGGTYEQY | TRBJ2-7 | TRBV19 | once | 11
AWSVYRAGEQY | TRBJ2-7 | TRBV30 | NA | 11
ASSHGGGDRTIY | TRBJ1-3 | TRBV13 | NA | 12
ASGSGIVSYEQY | TRBJ2-7 | TRBV6-5 | NA | 12
ASSLRPQGYEQY | TRBJ2-7 | TRBV27 | NA | 12
ASSLVAGGADTQY | TRBJ2-3 | TRBV5-4 | NA | 13
ASSTGTGSGNTIY | TRBJ1-3 | TRBV5-1 | NA | 13
ASSLGGSEQY | TRBJ2-7 | TRBV19 | NA | 10
SATILETQY | TRBJ2-5 | TRBV29-1 | NA | 9
ASSVAGVADTQY | TRBJ2-3 | TRBV5-1 | NA | 12
ASSIGLLGQGVHNEQF | TRBJ2-1 | TRBV19 | NA | 16
ASSLELGPDEQF | TRBJ2-1 | TRBV7-8 | NA | 12
ASSSGTSGAIYNEQF | TRBJ2-1 | TRBV7-9 | NA | 15
ATRRDATGKLF | TRBJ1-4 | TRBV5-1 | NA | 11
ASSLAGVNSPLH | TRBJ1-6 | TRBV11-1 | NA | 12
ASSDSGGTDTQY | TRBJ2-3 | TRBV9 | few | 12
ASSFYPSGKTQETQY | TRBJ2-5 | TRBV27 | NA | 15
ASSLAPRDEQY | TRBJ2-7 | TRBV12-3/TRBV12-4 | NA | 11
ASSDVFSYNEQF | TRBJ2-1 | TRBV2 | NA | 12
ASSRTTGDQH | TRBJ1-5 | TRBV6-5 | NA | 10
ASSLVNRGGYT | TRBJ1-2 | TRBV28 | NA | 11
ASSPGRTENEKLF | TRBJ1-4 | TRBV4-1 | NA | 13
ASSLVAMVTDTQY | TRBJ2-3 | TRBV27 | NA | 13
SVATVVGSTEAF | TRBJ1-1 | TRBV29-1 | NA | 12
ASSGGSGLSYNEQF | TRBJ2-1 | TRBV7-6 | NA | 14
SVDHGQASGNTIY | TRBJ1-3 | TRBV29-1 | NA | 13
ASSGRAVE | TRBJ2-7 | TRBV9 | NA | 8
ASSSQPPRGRSAGNEQF | TRBJ2-1 | TRBV5-1 | NA | 17
SAERQLSGNTIY | TRBJ1-3 | TRBV29-1 | NA | 12
ASSFSEEGYT | TRBJ1-2 | TRBV11-3 | NA | 10
ASSRPGGVGTQY | TRBJ2-5 | TRBV28 | NA | 12
ASSRALAGGGKKYNEQF | TRBJ2-1 | TRBV5-1 | NA | 17
ATSWGVSINQPQH | TRBJ1-5 | TRBV15 | NA | 13
ASSPRSSGSSSYNEQF | TRBJ2-1 | TRBV9 | NA | 16
ASSLDRVRDNEQF | TRBJ2-1 | TRBV5-6 | NA | 13
ASSIVATVEKLF | TRBJ1-4 | TRBV19 | NA | 12
ASSLGLAGSSYNEQF | TRBJ2-1 | TRBV27 | NA | 15